This paragraph reports one TCR beta chain. The entry originates in a study of CD8 T cells in Susac syndrome. RNA was extracted with the RNeasy kit, and a quantity of about 0.45 to 1 ug was reverse transcribed using random hexamers. Via MiXCR, TCRdb re-called the immunoSEQ multiplex PCR reads, giving one row per CDR3 protein. The top ten hold approximately 0.065% of the sample, which has around 280,000 distinct CDR3 sequences, about 91% seen once. CDR1 and CDR2 from the germline V gene are LGHNT and FRNRAP. V lost 7 bases and J lost 2, with 28 bases in between. The CDR3 loop spans 19 amino acids. The clonotype originates from a human donor with multiple sclerosis. Source material: CD4+ T cells from PBMCs. The chain joins TRBV12-5 to TRBJ2-3; D possibly corresponds to TRBD2 (6 bases). CDR3 residues: CASVGTTSSNNLPTDTQYF. CDR3 DNA: TGTGCTAGTGTCGGAACAACTAGCTCTAATAACCTCCCCACAGATACGCAGTATTTT.